This TCR beta chain was profiled in a study of cytomegalovirus exposure and HLA in healthy donors. Overall study findings and caveats: Most subjects had HLA-A and HLA-B alleles reportedly predicted accurately by TCR beta sequences. A later analysis revealed that TCR association rates differed between HLA loci, peaking at DRB1 and bottoming out at HLA-C.

The study ran its PCR with 60 Vbeta and 13 Jbeta primers. Method: immunoSEQ multiplex PCR; TCRdb's copy keeps in-frame clones and lacks some. The table has 45,000 to 55,000 clones, less than 70% seen once. Germline V CDR1 and CDR2: SEHNR, FQNEAQ (reference sequence). The CDR3 consists of 15 residues. J was trimmed by 0 bases and V by 5 bases; bases with no gene match: 1. On this clone: The target antigen is unknown.

Sequencing was done on a sample of PBMCs. The gene calls are TRBV7-9 and TRBJ1-6; 7 nucleotides align to TRBD1. The sequence derives from a human donor in good health. CDR3 nucleotide sequence: TGTGCCAGCAGCAGGGACAGCTCCTATAATTCACCCCTCCACTTT. Protein sequence: CASSRDSSYNSPLHF.